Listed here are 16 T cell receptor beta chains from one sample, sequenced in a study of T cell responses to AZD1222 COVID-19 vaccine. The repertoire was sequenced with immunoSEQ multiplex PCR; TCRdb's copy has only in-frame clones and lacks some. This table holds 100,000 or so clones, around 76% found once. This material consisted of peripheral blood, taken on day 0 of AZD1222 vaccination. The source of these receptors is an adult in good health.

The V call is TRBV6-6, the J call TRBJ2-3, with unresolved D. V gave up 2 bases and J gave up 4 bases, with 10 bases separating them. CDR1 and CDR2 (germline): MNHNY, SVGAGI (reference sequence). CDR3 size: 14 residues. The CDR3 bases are TGTGCCAGCAGTTACGATCGGCTAGCAGATACGCAGTATTTT. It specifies CASSYDRLADTQYF.

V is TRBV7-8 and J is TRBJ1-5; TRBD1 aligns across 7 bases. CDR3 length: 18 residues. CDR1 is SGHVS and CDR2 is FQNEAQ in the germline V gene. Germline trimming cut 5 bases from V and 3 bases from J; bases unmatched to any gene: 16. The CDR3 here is CASSPLGYRGLANQPQHF. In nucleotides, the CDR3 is TGTGCCAGCAGCCCACTGGGCTACAGGGGTTTAGCCAATCAGCCCCAGCATTTT.

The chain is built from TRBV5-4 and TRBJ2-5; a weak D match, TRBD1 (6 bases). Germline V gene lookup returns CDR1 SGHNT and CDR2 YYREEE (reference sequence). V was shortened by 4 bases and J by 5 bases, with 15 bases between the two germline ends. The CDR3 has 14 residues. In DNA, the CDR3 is TGTGCCAGCAGCCCAAGGGGGATCAGGGAGACCCAGTACTTC. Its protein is CASSPRGIRETQYF.

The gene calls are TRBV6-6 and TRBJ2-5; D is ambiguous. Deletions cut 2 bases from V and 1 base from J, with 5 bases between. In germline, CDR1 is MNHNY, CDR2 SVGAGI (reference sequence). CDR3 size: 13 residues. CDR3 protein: CASSYDFQETQYF. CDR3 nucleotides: TGTGCCAGCAGTTACGACTTCCAAGAGACCCAGTACTTC.

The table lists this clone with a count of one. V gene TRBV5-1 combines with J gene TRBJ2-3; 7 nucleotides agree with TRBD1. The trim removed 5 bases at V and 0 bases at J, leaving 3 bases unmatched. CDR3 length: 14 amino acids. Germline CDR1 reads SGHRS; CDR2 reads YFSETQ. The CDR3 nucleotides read TGCGCCAGCAGGGGACAGACTAGCACAGATACGCAGTATTTT. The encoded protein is CASRGQTSTDTQYF.

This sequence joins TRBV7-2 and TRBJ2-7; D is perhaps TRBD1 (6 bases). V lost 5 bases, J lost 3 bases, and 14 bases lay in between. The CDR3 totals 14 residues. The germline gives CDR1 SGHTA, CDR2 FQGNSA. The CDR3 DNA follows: TGTGCCAGCAGCACACAGAGGGGGAACTACGAGCAGTACTTC. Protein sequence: CASSTQRGNYEQYF.

The DNA for the CDR3 is TGTGCCAGCCGGGACCGGGCCTCTGGGGAAGAGACCCAGTACTTC. This translates into CASRDRASGEETQYF. The rearrangement joins TRBV6-5 to TRBJ2-5; D is perhaps TRBD1 or TRBD2 (5 bases each). Trimming took off 8 bases at V and 3 bases at J, with 19 bases between the two ends. This CDR3 contains 15 residues. Germline CDR1 reads MNHEY; CDR2 reads SVGAGI.

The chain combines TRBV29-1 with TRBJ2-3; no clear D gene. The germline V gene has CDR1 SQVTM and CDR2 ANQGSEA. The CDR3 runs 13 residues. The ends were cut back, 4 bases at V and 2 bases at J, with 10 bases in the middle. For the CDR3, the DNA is TGCAGCGTTGTGCCCCAGAACACAGATACGCAGTATTTT. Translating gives CSVVPQNTDTQYF.

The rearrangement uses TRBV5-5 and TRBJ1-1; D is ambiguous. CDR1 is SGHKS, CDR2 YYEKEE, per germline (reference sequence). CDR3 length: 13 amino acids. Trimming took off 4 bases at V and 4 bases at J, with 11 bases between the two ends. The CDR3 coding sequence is TGTGCCAGCAGCCCACCCCTGGGCACTGAAGCTTTCTTT. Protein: CASSPPLGTEAFF.

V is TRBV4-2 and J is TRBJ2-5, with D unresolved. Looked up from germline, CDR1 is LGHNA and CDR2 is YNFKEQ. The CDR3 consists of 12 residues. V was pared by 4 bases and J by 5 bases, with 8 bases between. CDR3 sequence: CASSPIGETQYF. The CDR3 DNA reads TGTGCCAGCAGCCCAATCGGGGAGACCCAGTACTTC.

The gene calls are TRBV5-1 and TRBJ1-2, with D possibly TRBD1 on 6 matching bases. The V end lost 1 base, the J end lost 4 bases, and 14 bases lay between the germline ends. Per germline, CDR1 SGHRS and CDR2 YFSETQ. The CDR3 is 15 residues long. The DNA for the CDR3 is TGCGCCAGCAGCTTGCCCGGGGGCAGCAGCTATGGCTACACCTTC. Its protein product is CASSLPGGSSYGYTF. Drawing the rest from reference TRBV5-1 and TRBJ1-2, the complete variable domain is KAGVTQTPRYLIKTRGQQVTLSCSPISGHRSVSWYQQTPGQGLQFLFEYFSETQRNKGNFPGRFSGRQFSNSRSEMNVSTLELGDSALYLCASSLPGGSSYGYTFGSGTRLTVV.

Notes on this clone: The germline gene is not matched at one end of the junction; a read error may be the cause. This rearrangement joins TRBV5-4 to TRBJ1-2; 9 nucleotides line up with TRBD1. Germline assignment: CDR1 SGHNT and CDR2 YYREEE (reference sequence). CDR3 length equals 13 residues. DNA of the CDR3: TGTGCCAGCAGCTCGACAGGGGGGCCCCTTCTGGCCTTC. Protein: CASSSTGGPLLAF.

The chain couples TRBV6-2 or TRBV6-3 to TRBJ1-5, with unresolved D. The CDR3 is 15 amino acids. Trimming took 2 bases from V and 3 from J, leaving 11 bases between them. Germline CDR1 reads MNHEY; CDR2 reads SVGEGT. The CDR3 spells CASSYAGQNNQPQHF. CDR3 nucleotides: TGTGCCAGCAGTTACGCTGGGCAGAACAATCAGCCCCAGCATTTT.

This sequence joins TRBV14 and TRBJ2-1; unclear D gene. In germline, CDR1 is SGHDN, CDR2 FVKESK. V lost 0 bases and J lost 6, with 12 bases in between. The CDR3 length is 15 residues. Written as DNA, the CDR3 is TGTGCCAGCAGCCAAGAGGTGTTACCCGGCAATGAGCAGTTCTTC. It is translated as CASSQEVLPGNEQFF.

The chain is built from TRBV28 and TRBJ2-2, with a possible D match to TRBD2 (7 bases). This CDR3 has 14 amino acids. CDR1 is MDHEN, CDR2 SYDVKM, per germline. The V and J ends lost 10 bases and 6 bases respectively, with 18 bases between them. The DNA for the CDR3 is TGTGCCACCTTGGGGGGGGCTATGTCCGGGGAGCTGTTTTTT. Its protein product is CATLGGAMSGELFF.

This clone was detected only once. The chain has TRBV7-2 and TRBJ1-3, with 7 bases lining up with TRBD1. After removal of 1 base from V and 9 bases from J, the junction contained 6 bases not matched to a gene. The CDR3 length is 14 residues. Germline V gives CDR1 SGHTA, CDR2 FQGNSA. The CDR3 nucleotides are TGTGCCAGCAGCTTAGGGGTAGGGGGCTCCACCATATATTTT. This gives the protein CASSLGVGGSTIYF.